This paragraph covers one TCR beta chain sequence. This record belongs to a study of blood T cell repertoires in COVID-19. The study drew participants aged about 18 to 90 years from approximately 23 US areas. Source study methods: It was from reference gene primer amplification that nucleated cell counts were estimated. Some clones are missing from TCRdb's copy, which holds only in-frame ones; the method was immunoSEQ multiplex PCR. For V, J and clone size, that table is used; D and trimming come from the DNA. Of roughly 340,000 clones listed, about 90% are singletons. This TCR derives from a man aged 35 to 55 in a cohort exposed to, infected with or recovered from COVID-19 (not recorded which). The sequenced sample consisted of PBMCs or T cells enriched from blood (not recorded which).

Written as DNA, the CDR3 is TGTGCCAGCAGTTTGTTGAGAAAACCGTACCAAGAGACCCAGTACTTC. Amino acids: CASSLLRKPYQETQYF. The chain carries TRBV27 and TRBJ2-5; D is ambiguous. Germline CDR1 reads MNHEY; CDR2 reads SMNVEV (reference sequence). V lost 3 bases, J lost 0 bases, and 14 bases lay in between. This CDR3 comprises 16 residues.